This TCR beta chain comes out of a study of somatic mutations in cytotoxic T cells in rheumatoid arthritis. Clones were read by immunoSEQ multiplex PCR, and TCRdb kept only the in-frame ones, dropping some. There are about 8,200 clones in the sample; 70% to 80% occur only once, and 30% to 45% lies in the top ten. In germline, CDR1 is SGDLS, CDR2 YYNGEE. Trimming pared 0 bases from V and 0 bases from J, leaving 7 bases between. The CDR3 runs 15 residues. This chain joins TRBV9 and TRBJ2-1; D gene unclear. Sequenced input: CD8+ T cells sorted from blood. The TCR sequence derives from an adult with rheumatoid arthritis. The CDR3 coding sequence is TGTGCCAGCAGCGTAGTGGCAGGCTCCTACAATGAGCAGTTCTTC. As protein: CASSVVAGSYNEQFF.